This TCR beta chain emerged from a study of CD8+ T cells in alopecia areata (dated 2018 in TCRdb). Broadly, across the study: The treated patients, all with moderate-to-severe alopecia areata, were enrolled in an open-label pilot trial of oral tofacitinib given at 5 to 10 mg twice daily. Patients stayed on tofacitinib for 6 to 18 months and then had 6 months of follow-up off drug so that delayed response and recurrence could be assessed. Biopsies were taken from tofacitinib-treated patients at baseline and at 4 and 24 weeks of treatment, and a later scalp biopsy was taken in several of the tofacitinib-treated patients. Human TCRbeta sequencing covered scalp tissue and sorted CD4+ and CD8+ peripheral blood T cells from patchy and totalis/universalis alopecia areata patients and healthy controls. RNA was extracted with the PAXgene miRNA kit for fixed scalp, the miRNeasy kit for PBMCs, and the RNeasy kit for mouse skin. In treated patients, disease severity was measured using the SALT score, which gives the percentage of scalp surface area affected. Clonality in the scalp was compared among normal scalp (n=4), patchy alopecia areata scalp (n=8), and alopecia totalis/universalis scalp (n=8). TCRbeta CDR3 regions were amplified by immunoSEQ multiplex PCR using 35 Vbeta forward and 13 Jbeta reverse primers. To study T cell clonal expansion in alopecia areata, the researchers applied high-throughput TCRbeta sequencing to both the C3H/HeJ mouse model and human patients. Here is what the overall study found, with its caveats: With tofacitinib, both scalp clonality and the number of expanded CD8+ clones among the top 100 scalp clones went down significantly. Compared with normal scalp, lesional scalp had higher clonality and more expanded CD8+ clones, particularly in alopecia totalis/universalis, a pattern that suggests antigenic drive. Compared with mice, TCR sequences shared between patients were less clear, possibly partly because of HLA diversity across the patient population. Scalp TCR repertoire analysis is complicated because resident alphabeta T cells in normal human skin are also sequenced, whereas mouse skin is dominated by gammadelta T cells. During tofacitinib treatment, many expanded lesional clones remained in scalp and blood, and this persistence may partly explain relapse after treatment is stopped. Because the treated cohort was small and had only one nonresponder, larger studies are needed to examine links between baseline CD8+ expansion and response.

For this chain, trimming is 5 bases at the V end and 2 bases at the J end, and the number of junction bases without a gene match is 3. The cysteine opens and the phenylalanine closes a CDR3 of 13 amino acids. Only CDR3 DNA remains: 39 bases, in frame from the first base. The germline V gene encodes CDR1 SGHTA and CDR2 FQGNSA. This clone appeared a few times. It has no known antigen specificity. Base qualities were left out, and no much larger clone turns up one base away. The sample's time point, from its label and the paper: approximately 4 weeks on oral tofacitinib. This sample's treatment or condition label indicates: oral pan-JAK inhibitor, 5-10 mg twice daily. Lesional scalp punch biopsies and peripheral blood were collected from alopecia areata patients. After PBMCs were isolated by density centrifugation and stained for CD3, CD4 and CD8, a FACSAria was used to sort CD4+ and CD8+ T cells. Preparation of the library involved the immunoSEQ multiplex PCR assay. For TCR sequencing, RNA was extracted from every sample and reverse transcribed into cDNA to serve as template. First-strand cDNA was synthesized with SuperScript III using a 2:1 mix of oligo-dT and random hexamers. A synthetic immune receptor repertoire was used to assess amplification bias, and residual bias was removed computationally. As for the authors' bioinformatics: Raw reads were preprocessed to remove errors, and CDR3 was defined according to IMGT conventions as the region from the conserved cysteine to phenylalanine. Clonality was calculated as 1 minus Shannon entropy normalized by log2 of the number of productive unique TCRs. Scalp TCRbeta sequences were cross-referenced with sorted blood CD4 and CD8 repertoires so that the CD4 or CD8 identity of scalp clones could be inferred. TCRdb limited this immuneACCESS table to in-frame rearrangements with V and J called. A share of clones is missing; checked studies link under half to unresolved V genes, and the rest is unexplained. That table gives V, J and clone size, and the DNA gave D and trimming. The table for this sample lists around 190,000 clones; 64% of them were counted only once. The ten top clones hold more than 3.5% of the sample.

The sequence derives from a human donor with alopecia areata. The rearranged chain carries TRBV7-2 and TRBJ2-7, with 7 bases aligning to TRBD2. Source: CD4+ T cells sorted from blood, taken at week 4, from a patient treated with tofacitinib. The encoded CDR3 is CASSPSGTYEQYF. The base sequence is TGTGCCAGCAGCCCGAGCGGGACCTACGAGCAGTACTTC.